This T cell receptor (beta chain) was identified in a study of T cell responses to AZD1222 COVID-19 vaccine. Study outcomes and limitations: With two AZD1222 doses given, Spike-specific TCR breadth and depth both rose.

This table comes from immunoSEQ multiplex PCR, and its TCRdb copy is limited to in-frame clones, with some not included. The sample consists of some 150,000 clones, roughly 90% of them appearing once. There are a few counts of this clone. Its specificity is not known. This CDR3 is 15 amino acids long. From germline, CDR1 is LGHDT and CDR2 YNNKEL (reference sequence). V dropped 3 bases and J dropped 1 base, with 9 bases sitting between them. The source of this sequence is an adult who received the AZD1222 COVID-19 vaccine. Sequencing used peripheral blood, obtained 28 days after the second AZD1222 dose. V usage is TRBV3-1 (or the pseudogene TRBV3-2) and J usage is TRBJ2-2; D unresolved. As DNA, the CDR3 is TGTGCCAGCAGCCATCTACGACAGAACACCGGGGAGCTGTTTTTT. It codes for CASSHLRQNTGELFF.